This entry describes one T cell receptor beta chain. This sample was included in a study of CD8+ T cells in alopecia areata. The treatment was: oral pan-JAK inhibitor, 5-10 mg twice daily. cDNA prepared by RNA extraction and subsequent reverse transcription served as the template for sequencing. TCRdb's table, derived via immunoSEQ multiplex PCR, lists solely in-frame clones and lacks some. The table lists approximately 210,000 clones, over 55% of them singletons. There are 14 residues in the CDR3. In germline, CDR1 is MNHNS, CDR2 SASEGT. With 6 bases clipped from V and 2 bases from J, the junction kept 4 bases outside the gene matches.

The sequence derives from a human donor with alopecia areata. Sequenced material: CD4+ T cells sorted from blood, taken at week 24, from a patient treated with tofacitinib. V is TRBV6-1 and J is TRBJ1-5, with 7 bases matching TRBD1. In DNA, the CDR3 is TGTGCCAGCAGCAGACAGGGAGGCAATCAGCCCCAGCATTTT. The encoded protein is CASSRQGGNQPQHF.